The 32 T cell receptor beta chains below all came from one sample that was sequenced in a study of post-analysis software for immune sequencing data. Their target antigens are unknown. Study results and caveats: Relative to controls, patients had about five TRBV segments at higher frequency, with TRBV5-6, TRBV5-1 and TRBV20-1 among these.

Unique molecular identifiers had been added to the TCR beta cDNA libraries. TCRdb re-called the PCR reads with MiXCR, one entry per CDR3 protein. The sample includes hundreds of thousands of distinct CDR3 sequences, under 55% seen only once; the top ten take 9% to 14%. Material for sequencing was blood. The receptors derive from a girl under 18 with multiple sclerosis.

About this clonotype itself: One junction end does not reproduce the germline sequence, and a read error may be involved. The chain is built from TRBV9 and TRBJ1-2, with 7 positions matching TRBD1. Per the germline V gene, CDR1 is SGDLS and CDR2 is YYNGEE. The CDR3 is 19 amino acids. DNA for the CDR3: TGTGCCAGCAGCGTGCCCCACACAGTCGACAGGGAAGGTCGGTATGGCTGCACCTTC. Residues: CASSVPHTVDREGRYGCTF.

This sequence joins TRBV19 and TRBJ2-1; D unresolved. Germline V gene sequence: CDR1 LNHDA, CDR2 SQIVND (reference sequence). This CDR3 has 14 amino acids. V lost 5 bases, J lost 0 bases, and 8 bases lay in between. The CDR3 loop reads CASSQRISYNEQFF. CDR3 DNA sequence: TGTGCCAGTAGTCAGCGCATCTCCTACAATGAGCAGTTCTTC.

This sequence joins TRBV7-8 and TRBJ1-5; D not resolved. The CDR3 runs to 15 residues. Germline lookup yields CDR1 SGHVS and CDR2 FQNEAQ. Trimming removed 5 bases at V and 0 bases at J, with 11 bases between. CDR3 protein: CASSRAAYSNQPQHF. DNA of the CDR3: TGTGCCAGCAGCCGCGCAGCTTATAGCAATCAGCCCCAGCATTTT.

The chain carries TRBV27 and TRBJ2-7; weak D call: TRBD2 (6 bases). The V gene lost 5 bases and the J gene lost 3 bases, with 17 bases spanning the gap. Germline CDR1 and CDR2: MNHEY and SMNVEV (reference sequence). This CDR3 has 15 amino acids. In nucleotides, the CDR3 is TGTGCCAGCAGTCCCCGGGGCGCGGGAAGCTACGAGCAGTACTTC. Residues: CASSPRGAGSYEQYF.

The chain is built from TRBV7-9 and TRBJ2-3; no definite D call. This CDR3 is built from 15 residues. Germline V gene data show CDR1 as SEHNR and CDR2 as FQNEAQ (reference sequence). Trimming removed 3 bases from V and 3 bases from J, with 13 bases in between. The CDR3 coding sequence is TGTGCCAGCAGCTTTGGCCTCGGTAGGACAGATACGCAGTATTTT. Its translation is CASSFGLGRTDTQYF.

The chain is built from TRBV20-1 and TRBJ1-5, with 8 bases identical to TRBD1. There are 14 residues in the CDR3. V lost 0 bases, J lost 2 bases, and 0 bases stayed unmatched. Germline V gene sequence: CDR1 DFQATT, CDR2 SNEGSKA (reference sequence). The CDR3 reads CSAREDRGNQPQHF. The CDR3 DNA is TGCAGTGCTAGAGAGGACAGGGGCAATCAGCCCCAGCATTTT.

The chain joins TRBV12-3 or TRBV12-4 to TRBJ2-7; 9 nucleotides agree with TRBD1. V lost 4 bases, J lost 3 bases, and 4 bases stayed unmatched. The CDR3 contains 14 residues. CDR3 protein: CASSSNRGLYEQYF. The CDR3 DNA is TGTGCCAGCAGTTCAAACAGGGGGCTCTACGAGCAGTACTTC.

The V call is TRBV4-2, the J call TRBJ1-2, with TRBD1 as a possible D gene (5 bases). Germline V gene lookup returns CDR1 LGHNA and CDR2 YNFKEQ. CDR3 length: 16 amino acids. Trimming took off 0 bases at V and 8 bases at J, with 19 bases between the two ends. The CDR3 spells CASSQEEGTRFMGYTF. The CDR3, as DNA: TGTGCCAGCAGCCAAGAGGAGGGGACGCGGTTCATGGGCTACACCTTC.

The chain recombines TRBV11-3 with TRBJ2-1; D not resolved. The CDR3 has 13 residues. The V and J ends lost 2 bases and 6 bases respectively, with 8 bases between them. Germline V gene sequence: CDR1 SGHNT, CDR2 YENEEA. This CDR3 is CASSLLWGNEQFF. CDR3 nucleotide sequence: TGTGCCAGCAGCTTATTGTGGGGCAATGAGCAGTTCTTC.

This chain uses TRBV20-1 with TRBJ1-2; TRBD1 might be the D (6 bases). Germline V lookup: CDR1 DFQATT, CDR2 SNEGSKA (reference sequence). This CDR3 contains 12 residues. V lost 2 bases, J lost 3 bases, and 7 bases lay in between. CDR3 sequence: CSARNRDYGYTF. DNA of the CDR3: TGCAGTGCTAGAAACAGGGACTATGGCTACACCTTC.

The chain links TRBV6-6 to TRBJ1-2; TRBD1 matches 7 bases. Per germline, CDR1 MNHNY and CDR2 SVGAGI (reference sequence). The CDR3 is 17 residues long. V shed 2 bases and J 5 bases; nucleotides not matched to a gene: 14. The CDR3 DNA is TGTGCCAGCAGTTACGACAAACTCGGGACAGACTTATATGGCTACACCTTC. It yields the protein CASSYDKLGTDLYGYTF.

CDR3 sequence reads: CASSSWTLAKNIQYF. The CDR3 nucleotides read TGTGCCAGCAGCTCCTGGACACTAGCCAAAAACATTCAGTACTTC. This chain uses TRBV28 with TRBJ2-4; a weak D match, TRBD1 (5 bases). The CDR3 spans 15 residues. V lost 6 bases to trimming and J lost 0 bases, with 12 bases between them. Germline CDR1 is MDHEN and CDR2 is SYDVKM.

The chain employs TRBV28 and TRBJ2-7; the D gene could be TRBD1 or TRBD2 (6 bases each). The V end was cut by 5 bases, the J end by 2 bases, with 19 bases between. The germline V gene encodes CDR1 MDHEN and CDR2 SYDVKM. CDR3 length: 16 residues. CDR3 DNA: TGTGCCAGCAGTAAACGAGGAGGGGGATTTACCTACGAGCAGTACTTC. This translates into CASSKRGGGFTYEQYF.

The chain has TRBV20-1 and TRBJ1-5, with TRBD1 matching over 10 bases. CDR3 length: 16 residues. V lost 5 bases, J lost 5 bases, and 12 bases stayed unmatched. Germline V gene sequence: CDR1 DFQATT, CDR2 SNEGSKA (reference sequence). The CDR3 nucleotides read TGCAGTGCTGGAGGACAGGGGGATTTATTCGATCAGCCCCAGCATTTT. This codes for CSAGGQGDLFDQPQHF.

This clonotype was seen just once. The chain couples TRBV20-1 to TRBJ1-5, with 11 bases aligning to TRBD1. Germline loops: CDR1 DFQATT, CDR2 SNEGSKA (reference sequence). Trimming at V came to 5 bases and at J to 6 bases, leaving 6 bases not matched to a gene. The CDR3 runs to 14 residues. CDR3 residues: CSAGPGQGGQPQHF. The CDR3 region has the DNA TGCAGTGCTGGGCCGGGACAGGGGGGTCAGCCCCAGCATTTT.

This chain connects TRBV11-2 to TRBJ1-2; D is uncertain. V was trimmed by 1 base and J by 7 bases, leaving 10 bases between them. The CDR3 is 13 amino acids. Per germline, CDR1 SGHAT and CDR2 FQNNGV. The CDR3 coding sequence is TGTGCCAGCAGCTTAGCCGGGAATAGTGGCTACACCTTC. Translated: CASSLAGNSGYTF.

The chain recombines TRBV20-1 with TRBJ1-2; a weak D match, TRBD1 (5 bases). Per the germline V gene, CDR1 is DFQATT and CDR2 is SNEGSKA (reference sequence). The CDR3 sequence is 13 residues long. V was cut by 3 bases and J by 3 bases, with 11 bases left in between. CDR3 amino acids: CSARGRADYGYTF. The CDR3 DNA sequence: TGCAGTGCTAGGGGCAGGGCAGACTATGGCTACACCTTC.

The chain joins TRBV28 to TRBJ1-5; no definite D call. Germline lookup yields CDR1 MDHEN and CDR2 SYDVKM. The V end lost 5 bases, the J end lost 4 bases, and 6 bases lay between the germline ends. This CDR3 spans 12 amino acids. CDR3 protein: CASSTINQPQHF. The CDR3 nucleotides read TGTGCCAGCAGTACAATTAATCAGCCCCAGCATTTT.

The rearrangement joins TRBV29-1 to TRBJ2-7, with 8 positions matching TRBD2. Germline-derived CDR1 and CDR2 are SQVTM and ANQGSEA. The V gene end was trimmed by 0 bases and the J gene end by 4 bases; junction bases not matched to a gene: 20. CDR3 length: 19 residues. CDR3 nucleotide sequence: TGCAGCGTTGAAGATAGGGGGAGGCTCGGCCAGACTAGCGTGTACGAGCAGTACTTC. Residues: CSVEDRGRLGQTSVYEQYF.

In nucleotides, the CDR3 is TGTGCCAGCAGTTTAAAGCAGGGGTTGAAGAACACTGAAGCTTTCTTT. This gives the protein CASSLKQGLKNTEAFF. The chain couples TRBV12-3 or TRBV12-4 to TRBJ1-1; possibly TRBD1 for D (6 bases). V lost 2 bases, J lost 1 base, and 14 bases lay in between. The CDR3 is 16 amino acids.

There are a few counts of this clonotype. The CDR3: CASSLSKGHHQPQHF. As DNA, the CDR3 is TGTGCCAGCAGTTTATCGAAGGGACACCATCAGCCCCAGCATTTT. The chain employs TRBV27 and TRBJ1-5; possible D gene TRBD1, 6 bases. The CDR3 runs to 15 residues. Per the germline V gene, CDR1 is MNHEY and CDR2 is SMNVEV (reference sequence). V was clipped by 0 bases and J by 5 bases, with 11 bases between them.

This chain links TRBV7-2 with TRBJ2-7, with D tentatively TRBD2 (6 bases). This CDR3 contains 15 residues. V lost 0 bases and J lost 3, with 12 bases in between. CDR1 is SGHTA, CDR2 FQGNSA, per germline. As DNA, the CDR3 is TGTGCCAGCAGCTTAGCGTCCGGGAGAGGCTACGAGCAGTACTTC. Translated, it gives CASSLASGRGYEQYF.

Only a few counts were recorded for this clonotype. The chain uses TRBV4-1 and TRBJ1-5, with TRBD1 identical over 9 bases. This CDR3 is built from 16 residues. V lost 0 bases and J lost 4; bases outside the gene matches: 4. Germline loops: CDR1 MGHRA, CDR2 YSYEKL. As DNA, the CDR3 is TGCGCCAGCAGCCAAGAGGGGACAGGGAGGAATCAGCCCCAGCATTTT. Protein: CASSQEGTGRNQPQHF.

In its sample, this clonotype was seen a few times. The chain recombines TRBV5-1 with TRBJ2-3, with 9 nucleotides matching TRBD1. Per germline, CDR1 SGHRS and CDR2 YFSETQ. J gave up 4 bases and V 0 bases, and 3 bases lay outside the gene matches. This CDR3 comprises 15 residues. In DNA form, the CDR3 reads TGCGCCAGCAGCTTGGTACAGGGGGCCGCAGATACGCAGTATTTT. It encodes CASSLVQGAADTQYF. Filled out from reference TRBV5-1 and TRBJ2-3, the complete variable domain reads KAGVTQTPRYLIKTRGQQVTLSCSPISGHRSVSWYQQTPGQGLQFLFEYFSETQRNKGNFPGRFSGRQFSNSRSEMNVSTLELGDSALYLCASSLVQGAADTQYFGPGTRLTVL.

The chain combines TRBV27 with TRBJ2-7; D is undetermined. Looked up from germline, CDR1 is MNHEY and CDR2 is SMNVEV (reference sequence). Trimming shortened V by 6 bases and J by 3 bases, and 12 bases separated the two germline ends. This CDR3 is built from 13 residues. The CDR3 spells CASRLVAGYEQYF. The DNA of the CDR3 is TGTGCCAGCAGACTTGTCGCAGGCTACGAGCAGTACTTC.

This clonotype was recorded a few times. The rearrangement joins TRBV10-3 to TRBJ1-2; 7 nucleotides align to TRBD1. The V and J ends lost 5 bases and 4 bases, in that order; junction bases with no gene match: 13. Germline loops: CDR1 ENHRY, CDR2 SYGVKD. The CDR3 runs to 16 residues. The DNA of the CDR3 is TGTGCCATCAGTTCGGGGACAGTTCGAGTCGGCTATGGCTACACCTTC. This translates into CAISSGTVRVGYGYTF.

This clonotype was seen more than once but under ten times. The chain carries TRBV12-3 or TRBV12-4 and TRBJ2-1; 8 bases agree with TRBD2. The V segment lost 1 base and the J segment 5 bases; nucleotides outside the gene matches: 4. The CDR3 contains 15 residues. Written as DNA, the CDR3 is TGTGCCAGCAGTTTAGGAGCGGGAGTGAACAATGAGCAGTTCTTC. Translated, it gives CASSLGAGVNNEQFF.

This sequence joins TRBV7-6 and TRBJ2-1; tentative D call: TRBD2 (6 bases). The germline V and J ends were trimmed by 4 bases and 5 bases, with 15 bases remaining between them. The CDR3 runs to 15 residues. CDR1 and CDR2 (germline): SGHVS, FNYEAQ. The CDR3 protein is CASSSPGGRDNEQFF. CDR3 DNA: TGTGCCAGCAGCTCTCCCGGGGGTAGGGACAATGAGCAGTTCTTC.

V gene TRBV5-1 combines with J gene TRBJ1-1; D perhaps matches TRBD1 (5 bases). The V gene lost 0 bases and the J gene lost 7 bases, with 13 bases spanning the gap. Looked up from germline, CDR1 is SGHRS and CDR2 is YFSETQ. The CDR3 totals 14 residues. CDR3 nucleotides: TGCGCCAGCAGCTTGGCCCAGGGCGCCGATGAAGCTTTCTTT. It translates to CASSLAQGADEAFF.

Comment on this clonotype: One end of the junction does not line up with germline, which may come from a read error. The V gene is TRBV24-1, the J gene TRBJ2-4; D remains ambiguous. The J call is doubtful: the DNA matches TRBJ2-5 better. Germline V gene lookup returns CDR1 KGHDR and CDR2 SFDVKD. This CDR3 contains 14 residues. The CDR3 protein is CAASDGPLGETQYF. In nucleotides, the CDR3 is TGTGCCGCCAGTGATGGACCCTTGGGGGAGACCCAGTACTTC.

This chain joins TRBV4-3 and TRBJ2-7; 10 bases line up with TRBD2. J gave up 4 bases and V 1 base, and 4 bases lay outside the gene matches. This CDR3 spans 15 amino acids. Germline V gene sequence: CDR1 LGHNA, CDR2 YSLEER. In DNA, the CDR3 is TGCGCCAGCAGCCAAGTCCTAGCGGGAGAGTACGAGCAGTACTTC. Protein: CASSQVLAGEYEQYF.

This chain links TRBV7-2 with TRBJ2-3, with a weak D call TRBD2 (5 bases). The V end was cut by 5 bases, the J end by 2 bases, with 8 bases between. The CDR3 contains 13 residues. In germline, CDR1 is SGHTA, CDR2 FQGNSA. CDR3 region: CASSTDFTDTQYF. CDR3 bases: TGTGCCAGCAGCACGGACTTCACAGATACGCAGTATTTT.